Below are 17 T cell receptor beta chains sequenced from a single sample in a study of response to subunit inactivated influenza vaccine. Via MiXCR, TCRdb re-called the RT-PCR reads, giving one row per CDR3 protein. The repertoire holds 300,000 to 350,000 distinct CDR3 sequences, with approximately 20% as singletons. Sequenced material: PBMCs from blood, taken less than 22 months after vaccination. The origin of the receptors is a man in his fifties or sixties who received an inactivated influenza vaccine.

This clonotype showed up just a few times. V gene TRBV29-1 combines with J gene TRBJ2-7; no clear D. Trimming took off 5 bases at V and 7 bases at J, with 15 bases between the two ends. Germline V gene data show CDR1 as SQVTM and CDR2 as ANQGSEA. The CDR3 contains 12 residues. The CDR3: CSVLDGSTEQYF. The CDR3 bases are TGCAGCGTTCTTGACGGTTCTACGGAGCAGTACTTC.

This clonotype was seen at least ten times. This chain joins TRBV9 and TRBJ2-2; 10 bases fit TRBD2. This CDR3 contains 18 residues. Trimming at V came to 4 bases and at J to 2 bases, leaving 11 bases not matched to a gene. Germline V CDR1 and CDR2: SGDLS, YYNGEE. In DNA, the CDR3 is TGTGCCAGCAGCACAAGCCTCGGACTAGCGGCTAACACCGGGGAGCTGTTTTTT. This sequence encodes CASSTSLGLAANTGELFF. The entire variable domain, with the rest obtained from reference TRBV9 and TRBJ2-2, is as follows: DSGVTQTPKHLITATGQRVTLRCSPRSGDLSVYWYQQSLDQGLQFLIQYYNGEERAKGNILERFSAQQFPDLHSELNLSSLELGDSALYFCASSTSLGLAANTGELFFGEGSRLTVL.

The genes are TRBV20-1 and TRBJ2-1, with 10 bases matching TRBD2. The ends lost 7 bases at V and 7 bases at J; junction bases unmatched: 13. The germline gives CDR1 DFQATT, CDR2 SNEGSKA (reference sequence). The length of the CDR3 is 15 residues. The CDR3 DNA reads as TGCAGTGTATCCCCCCCTAGCGGGGGTAAGAATGAGCAGTTCTTC. Translated, it gives CSVSPPSGGKNEQFF.

This clonotype has only a few counts. The genes are TRBV5-6 and TRBJ2-3; D remains ambiguous. The CDR3 has 11 amino acids. The V gene lost 1 base and the J gene lost 6 bases, with 3 bases spanning the gap. Germline lookup yields CDR1 SGHDT and CDR2 YYEEEE. The CDR3 sequence: CASSLMDTQYF. The CDR3, as DNA: TGTGCCAGCAGCTTGATGGATACGCAGTATTTT.

This clonotype was detected many times. The rearrangement joins TRBV7-6 to TRBJ2-3; 10 bases line up with TRBD2. In germline, CDR1 is SGHVS, CDR2 FNYEAQ. The CDR3 is 16 amino acids. The junction had 7 bases not matched to a gene; V was cut back by 4 bases and J by 3 bases. The CDR3 protein is CASSSNGLAATDTQYF. CDR3 sequence (DNA): TGTGCCAGCAGCTCCAATGGACTAGCGGCAACAGATACGCAGTATTTT. Full variable domain (rest looked up from reference TRBV7-6 and TRBJ2-3): GAGVSQSPRYKVTKRGQDVALRCDPISGHVSLYWYRQALGQGPEFLTYFNYEAQQDKSGLPNDRFSAERPEGSISTLTIQRTEQRDSAMYRCASSSNGLAATDTQYFGPGTRLTVL.

The chain carries TRBV24-1 and TRBJ2-6; D ambiguous. The length of the CDR3 is 16 residues. CDR1 and CDR2 (germline): KGHDR, SFDVKD. Trimming took off 4 bases at V and 3 bases at J, with 12 bases between the two ends. CDR3 in amino acids: CATSDSRVGGANVLTF. CDR3 nucleotide sequence: TGTGCCACCAGTGACTCTAGGGTCGGTGGGGCCAACGTCCTGACTTTC.

In this sample, this clonotype turned up a few times. This chain connects TRBV4-1 to TRBJ2-1; perhaps D is TRBD1 or TRBD2 (5 bases each). Germline-derived CDR1 and CDR2 are MGHRA and YSYEKL. V was shortened by 3 bases and J by 2 bases, with 11 bases between the two germline ends. The CDR3 runs 15 residues. CDR3 nucleotide sequence: TGCGCCAGCAGCCACCGGGGCAGAACCTACAATGAGCAGTTCTTC. Residues: CASSHRGRTYNEQFF.

This clonotype was detected ten times or more. The gene calls are TRBV4-2 and TRBJ1-2; D unclear. The CDR3 has 14 residues. CDR1 and CDR2 from the germline V gene are LGHNA and YNFKEQ. Trimming took off 8 bases at V and 2 bases at J, with 15 bases between the two ends. The CDR3 region is CASGESNSNYGYTF. The CDR3 DNA reads TGTGCCAGCGGAGAATCTAATAGCAACTATGGCTACACCTTC.

This chain links TRBV10-3 with TRBJ2-1, with TRBD2 matching over 8 bases. Germline CDR1 and CDR2: ENHRY and SYGVKD. There are 14 residues in the CDR3. V shed 10 bases, J shed 5 bases, and the junction held 10 bases outside the gene matches. The DNA of the CDR3 is TGTGCCACAAAGGGGACTAGAGAACACAATGAGCAGTTCTTC. Amino acid sequence: CATKGTREHNEQFF.

The table lists this clonotype with a few counts. The chain has TRBV20-1 and TRBJ2-3; TRBD2 matches 13 bases. This CDR3 is built from 17 residues. The V and J ends lost 0 bases and 3 bases, in that order; junction bases with no gene match: 6. Germline CDR1 DFQATT, CDR2 SNEGSKA (reference sequence). This CDR3 is CSARDPLAGGITDTQYF. The CDR3 bases are TGCAGTGCTAGAGATCCACTAGCGGGGGGGATTACAGATACGCAGTATTTT.

The V gene is TRBV20-1, the J gene TRBJ1-1; D unresolved. CDR1 and CDR2 from the germline V gene are DFQATT and SNEGSKA (reference sequence). This CDR3 region has 13 residues. V dropped 5 bases and J dropped 2 bases, with 12 bases sitting between them. Here the CDR3 DNA reads TGCAGTGCTTCCCATCCCCTAAACACTGAAGCTTTCTTT. This gives the protein CSASHPLNTEAFF.

The chain recombines TRBV11-2 with TRBJ1-1, with D tentatively TRBD1 (5 bases). This CDR3 spans 13 amino acids. V was shortened by 6 bases and J by 1 base, with 9 bases between the two germline ends. CDR1 is SGHAT, CDR2 FQNNGV, per germline. This CDR3 reads CASRRQTNTEAFF. The DNA for the CDR3 is TGTGCCAGCAGAAGACAGACGAACACTGAAGCTTTCTTT.

This clonotype was detected a few times. The chain uses TRBV5-1 and TRBJ2-5; a weak D match, TRBD2 (6 bases). Trimming took off 0 bases at V and 5 bases at J, with 17 bases between the two ends. The CDR3 is made up of 16 amino acids. Germline V gives CDR1 SGHRS, CDR2 YFSETQ. The CDR3 region has the DNA TGCGCCAGCAGCTTGGGGGGACTCTTCAGAGGGGAGACCCAGTACTTC. Protein sequence: CASSLGGLFRGETQYF.

This clonotype was observed a few times. The gene calls are TRBV24-1 and TRBJ1-3, with D unclear. This CDR3 has 14 residues. Trimming cost V 6 bases and J 2 bases, with 10 bases left between them. Germline-derived CDR1 and CDR2 are KGHDR and SFDVKD. CDR3: CATSSGYAGNTIYF. The CDR3 region has the DNA TGTGCCACCAGTAGCGGGTACGCTGGAAACACCATATATTTT.

Ten or more counts support this clonotype. V usage is TRBV10-3 and J usage is TRBJ1-3; D remains ambiguous. Trimming removed 6 bases from V and 0 bases from J, with 9 bases in between. The CDR3 has 14 residues. CDR1 is ENHRY, CDR2 SYGVKD, per germline. The CDR3: CAISLTYSGNTIYF. CDR3 nucleotide sequence: TGTGCCATCAGCCTTACGTACTCTGGAAACACCATATATTTT.

This clonotype has just a few counts. Given the absence of the conserved phenylalanine or tryptophan at the CDR3 end, a read error is likely. The V and J genes are TRBV2 and TRBJ2-4; 8 nucleotides align to TRBD1. This CDR3 is 16 amino acids long. Germline V CDR1 and CDR2: SNHLY, FYNNEI. Trimming cost V 7 bases and J 0 bases; bases outside gene matches: 8. DNA for the CDR3: TGTGCCAGCAACCCGAGGACAGGGTTAGCCAAAAACATTCAGTACCTC. The encoded protein is CASNPRTGLAKNIQYL.

The chain couples TRBV5-1 to TRBJ2-5; weak D call: TRBD2 (6 bases). Germline V gene sequence: CDR1 SGHRS, CDR2 YFSETQ. The CDR3 totals 16 residues. Trimming pared 2 bases from V and 0 bases from J, leaving 14 bases between. Here the CDR3 reads CASSLRRGEYQETQYF. Written as DNA, the CDR3 is TGCGCCAGCAGCTTAAGGCGGGGAGAATACCAAGAGACCCAGTACTTC.